The 30 T cell receptor beta chains below all came from one sample that was sequenced in a study of PD-L1 blockade in urothelial cancer. Repertoires were generated with immunoSEQ multiplex PCR, while TCRdb's copy carries only in-frame clones and drops some. The repertoire consists of about 30,000 clones, with 75% to 85% occurring once and the leading ten covering over 3%. The time point was: peripheral blood 6 weeks after treatment start. The material sequenced was PBMCs, taken around atezolizumab (anti-PD-L1) treatment. The receptors were sampled from a man between 65 and 85 years old with urothelial cancer.

The CDR3 spells CASSLPQDYGYTF. In DNA, the CDR3 is TGTGCCAGCAGCCTTCCCCAGGACTATGGCTACACCTTC. The V and J genes are TRBV7-2 and TRBJ1-2; D gene uncertain. CDR1 and CDR2 from the germline V gene are SGHTA and FQGNSA. The CDR3 loop spans 13 amino acids. Trimming pared 5 bases from V and 3 bases from J, leaving 10 bases between.

The V and J genes are TRBV19 and TRBJ2-4; TRBD1 is a possible D gene (5 bases). Germline V gene lookup returns CDR1 LNHDA and CDR2 SQIVND (reference sequence). V lost 5 bases to trimming and J lost 3 bases, with 11 bases between them. CDR3 length: 14 residues. CDR3 loop: CASSSVGDKNIQYF. DNA for the CDR3: TGTGCCAGTAGTTCGGTAGGGGACAAAAACATTCAGTACTTC.

This chain connects TRBV27 to TRBJ2-7, with TRBD2 matching 8 bases. The CDR3 has 14 residues. Germline lookup yields CDR1 MNHEY and CDR2 SMNVEV (reference sequence). V lost 2 bases to trimming and J lost 6 bases; unmatched junction nucleotides: 6. CDR3 amino acids: CASSLAGGPVEQYF. The CDR3 nucleotides are TGTGCCAGCAGTTTAGCGGGGGGCCCGGTCGAGCAGTACTTC.

This clone was seen only a few times. Its ends do not fully match the called genes, so a read error is possible. The CDR3 sequence: CASGIGTGSRPYNSPLHF. The CDR3 bases are TGTGCCAGTGGTATAGGGACAGGGTCACGACCCTATAATTCACCCCTCCACTTT. This rearrangement joins TRBV19 to TRBJ1-6; 9 positions match TRBD1. From germline, CDR1 is LNHDA and CDR2 SQIVND (reference sequence). The CDR3 is 18 residues long.

The rearrangement links TRBV6-6 to TRBJ2-7, with TRBD1 identical over 7 bases. V was pared by 6 bases and J by 2 bases, with 10 bases of the junction left unmatched. The CDR3 extends over 15 amino acids. Germline V gives CDR1 MNHNY, CDR2 SVGAGI (reference sequence). CDR3: CASRQDRRSPYEQYF. CDR3 DNA: TGTGCCAGCAGACAGGACAGGCGATCCCCCTACGAGCAGTACTTC.

This clone was counted once. The V call is TRBV19, the J call TRBJ1-3; possible D gene TRBD1, 5 bases. V was clipped by 6 bases and J by 8 bases, with 14 bases between them. Germline-derived CDR1 and CDR2 are LNHDA and SQIVND (reference sequence). The CDR3 runs to 13 residues. The CDR3 bases are TGTGCCAGTAGCCTGGGGCAGGCATACACCATATATTTT. Protein product: CASSLGQAYTIYF.

This clone came up once. The V call is TRBV18, the J call TRBJ1-1; D unresolved. The CDR3 sequence is 15 residues long. CDR1 and CDR2 from the germline V gene are KGHSH and LQKENI. Trimming cost V 6 bases and J 4 bases, with 18 bases left between them. The CDR3 DNA follows: TGTGCCAGCTCCGAAAGGACGGGGTTCTTCACTGAAGCTTTCTTT. Translating it yields CASSERTGFFTEAFF. The complete variable domain, with remaining parts taken from reference TRBV18 and TRBJ1-1, reads NAGVMQNPRHLVRRRGQEARLRCSPMKGHSHVYWYRQLPEEGLKFMVYLQKENIIDESGMPKERFSAEFPKEGPSILRIQQVVRGDSAAYFCASSERTGFFTEAFFGQGTRLTVV.

Only a few counts were recorded for this clone. The V call is TRBV18, the J call TRBJ1-1; TRBD1 aligns across 7 bases. The CDR3 runs to 15 residues. The germline gives CDR1 KGHSH, CDR2 LQKENI. J was trimmed by 1 base and V by 4 bases; bases with no gene match: 6. The CDR3 nucleotides are TGTGCCAGCTCACGGCAGGGGGTGGGGAACACTGAAGCTTTCTTT. It specifies CASSRQGVGNTEAFF.

This rearrangement joins TRBV5-8 to TRBJ1-5; TRBD1 might be the D (6 bases). Trimming pared 0 bases from V and 5 bases from J, leaving 12 bases between. Germline V gene sequence: CDR1 SGHTS, CDR2 YDEGEE. The length of the CDR3 is 15 residues. The CDR3 DNA sequence: TGTGCCAGCAGCTTGGGAGACAGGTCTGATCAGCCCCAGCATTTT. This encodes CASSLGDRSDQPQHF.

J is TRBJ2-5 and V is TRBV27; TRBD1 aligns across 7 bases. J was trimmed by 5 bases and V by 5 bases; bases with no gene match: 5. The CDR3 contains 13 residues. Germline V gene data show CDR1 as MNHEY and CDR2 as SMNVEV (reference sequence). The DNA of the CDR3 is TGTGCCAGCAGTGGACAGGCAGGGGAGACCCAGTACTTC. Protein product: CASSGQAGETQYF.

V gene TRBV11-2 combines with J gene TRBJ2-1; TRBD1 is a possible D gene (5 bases). Germline V gives CDR1 SGHAT, CDR2 FQNNGV. This CDR3 comprises 15 residues. Trimming left V 4 bases short and J 0 bases short, with 10 bases between. CDR3 DNA sequence: TGTGCCAGCAGCTCCCGACAGAGCTCCTACAATGAGCAGTTCTTC. Encoded protein: CASSSRQSSYNEQFF.

This chain joins TRBV10-3 and TRBJ2-4; 9 positions match TRBD2. Germline lookup yields CDR1 ENHRY and CDR2 SYGVKD. The CDR3 covers 16 residues. J lost 0 bases, V lost 3 bases, and 3 bases had no gene match. The CDR3 loop is CAISDSGGIAKNIQYF. The CDR3 bases are TGTGCCATCAGTGATAGCGGGGGAATAGCCAAAAACATTCAGTACTTC.

V gene TRBV7-9 combines with J gene TRBJ2-1; D is perhaps TRBD2 (6 bases). Trimming stripped 5 bases from V and 4 bases from J, with 18 bases between. In germline, CDR1 is SEHNR, CDR2 FQNEAQ (reference sequence). CDR3 length: 16 amino acids. CDR3 DNA: TGTGCCAGCAGCCCCCGTCTCGCGGGACCTTACAATGAGCAGTTCTTC. This codes for CASSPRLAGPYNEQFF. The whole variable domain, filled in from reference TRBV7-9 and TRBJ2-1, reads DTGVSQNPRHKITKRGQNVTFRCDPISEHNRLYWYRQTLGQGPEFLTYFQNEAQLEKSRLLSDRFSAERPKGSFSTLEIQRTEQGDSAMYLCASSPRLAGPYNEQFFGPGTRLTVL.

The V and J genes are TRBV9 and TRBJ2-7; tentative D call: TRBD2 (6 bases). CDR1 is SGDLS and CDR2 is YYNGEE in the germline V gene. V was shortened by 3 bases and J by 7 bases, with 23 bases between the two germline ends. CDR3 length equals 16 residues. CDR3 amino acids: CASSAGGAGRSEEQYF. Written as DNA, the CDR3 is TGTGCCAGCAGCGCCGGAGGTGCGGGACGCTCCGAGGAGCAGTACTTC. Drawing the rest from reference TRBV9 and TRBJ2-7, the complete variable domain is DSGVTQTPKHLITATGQRVTLRCSPRSGDLSVYWYQQSLDQGLQFLIQYYNGEERAKGNILERFSAQQFPDLHSELNLSSLELGDSALYFCASSAGGAGRSEEQYFGPGTRLTVT.

In nucleotides, the CDR3 is TGTGCCAGCAGCCCCCCGAGGGTCGCTAACTATGGCTACACCTTC. Translated: CASSPPRVANYGYTF. The rearrangement uses TRBV7-9 and TRBJ1-2; D remains ambiguous. This CDR3 is built from 15 residues. Germline CDR1 is SEHNR and CDR2 is FQNEAQ (reference sequence). Trimming stripped 5 bases from V and 0 bases from J, with 13 bases between.

CDR3 loop: CASSIVAESSYEQYF. In DNA form, the CDR3 reads TGTGCCAGTAGTATAGTAGCGGAAAGCTCCTACGAGCAGTACTTC. The chain joins TRBV19 to TRBJ2-7; TRBD2 might be the D (6 bases). The V end lost 1 base, the J end lost 0 bases, and 10 bases lay between the germline ends. In germline, CDR1 is LNHDA, CDR2 SQIVND (reference sequence). There are 15 residues in the CDR3.

The CDR3 is CASSPEGRGGIGNEQFF. The CDR3, as DNA: TGTGCCAGTAGTCCCGAGGGTCGCGGGGGGATAGGCAATGAGCAGTTCTTC. The chain joins TRBV19 to TRBJ2-1; the match to TRBD2 covers 8 bases. The CDR3 runs to 17 residues. CDR1 and CDR2 (germline): LNHDA, SQIVND (reference sequence). J was trimmed by 6 bases and V by 5 bases; bases with no gene match: 15.

By proportion, this clone is medium-sized (0.01 to 0.1%). The chain recombines TRBV28 with TRBJ2-7, with 7 bases that match TRBD2. J was trimmed by 4 bases and V by 2 bases; bases with no gene match: 2. This CDR3 contains 13 residues. CDR1 is MDHEN, CDR2 SYDVKM, per germline. The CDR3 region has the DNA TGTGCCAGCAGTTTACGGGGGGTTTACGAGCAGTACTTC. Amino acids: CASSLRGVYEQYF. Variable domain in full (rest from reference TRBV28 and TRBJ2-7): DVKVTQSSRYLVKRTGEKVFLECVQDMDHENMFWYRQDPGLGLRLIYFSYDVKMKEKGDIPEGYSVSREKKERFSLILESASTNQTSMYLCASSLRGVYEQYFGPGTRLTVT.

The chain uses TRBV6-4 and TRBJ1-1, with TRBD1 matching 8 bases. V trimming: 3 bases; J trimming: 3 bases; junction bases outside the gene matches: 0. The CDR3 runs to 13 residues. CDR1 and CDR2 from the germline V gene are MRHNA and SNTAGT. In DNA form, the CDR3 reads TGTGCCAGCAGTGAACAGGGGGACACTGAAGCTTTCTTT. The encoded protein is CASSEQGDTEAFF.

The chain is built from TRBV11-3 and TRBJ2-5, with D perhaps TRBD1 (6 bases). The length of the CDR3 is 14 residues. V was pared by 1 base and J by 4 bases, with 10 bases between. Per germline, CDR1 SGHNT and CDR2 YENEEA. The CDR3 nucleotides read TGTGCCAGCAGCTTAGGCCAGGGGAGAGAGACCCAGTACTTC. Protein sequence: CASSLGQGRETQYF.

The chain couples TRBV5-4 to TRBJ2-2; no definite D call. Germline values: CDR1 SGHNT, CDR2 YYREEE (reference sequence). The CDR3 is made up of 15 amino acids. The V end was cut by 2 bases, the J end by 4 bases, with 12 bases between. CDR3 sequence reads: CASSFKQTSTGELFF. CDR3 DNA sequence: TGTGCCAGCAGCTTCAAACAGACGAGCACCGGGGAGCTGTTTTTT.

This clone appeared a single time. This chain joins TRBV4-2 and TRBJ1-4, with TRBD1 identical over 11 bases. This CDR3 contains 16 residues. From germline, CDR1 is LGHNA and CDR2 YNFKEQ. J was trimmed by 17 bases and V by 0 bases; bases with no gene match: 14. The CDR3 nucleotides are TGTGCCAGCAGCCAAGATAGTAATACGCGGGACAGGGGGGTTTTTTTT. Amino acid sequence: CASSQDSNTRDRGVFF.

This clone has only a few counts. The gene calls are TRBV2 and TRBJ1-5; 8 nucleotides align to TRBD1. CDR3 length: 15 amino acids. Germline V lookup: CDR1 SNHLY, CDR2 FYNNEI. Trimming took 8 bases from V and 2 from J; bases not matched to a gene: 8. In DNA, the CDR3 is TGTGCCAGCGACCTAGGGACAGGAGGCAATCAGCCCCAGCATTTT. Translated: CASDLGTGGNQPQHF.

The rearrangement uses TRBV6-5 and TRBJ2-7; TRBD2 agrees at 7 bases. Germline trimming cut 4 bases from V and 1 base from J; bases unmatched to any gene: 4. The CDR3 is 14 residues long. Germline CDR1 reads MNHEY; CDR2 reads SVGAGI. The CDR3 region is CASSSSGGSYEQYF. In DNA, the CDR3 is TGTGCCAGCAGTTCCTCGGGGGGATCCTACGAGCAGTACTTC.

The J gene is TRBJ2-1, the V gene TRBV6-1; the match to TRBD1 covers 11 bases. V lost 6 bases and J lost 2; bases outside the gene matches: 3. CDR3 length: 15 residues. CDR1 and CDR2 (germline): MNHNS, SASEGT. In DNA, the CDR3 is TGTGCCAGCAGCGTGGACAGGGGGCCCTACAATGAGCAGTTCTTC. Translating it yields CASSVDRGPYNEQFF.

The chain links TRBV2 to TRBJ2-7; the D gene is possibly TRBD1 (6 bases). Trimming took 6 bases from V and 0 from J, leaving 12 bases between them. Germline-derived CDR1 and CDR2 are SNHLY and FYNNEI. The CDR3 consists of 14 residues. DNA for the CDR3: TGTGCCAGCAGGACAGGAATACTCTCCTACGAGCAGTACTTC. Its protein product is CASRTGILSYEQYF.

The J gene is TRBJ2-1, the V gene TRBV7-2, with D hard to call. The CDR3 length is 13 residues. The germline V gene has CDR1 SGHTA and CDR2 FQGNSA. V lost 5 bases to trimming and J lost 8 bases, with 13 bases between them. The CDR3 coding sequence is TGTGCCAGCAGCCTTCTCGCGGCCTATGAGCAGTTCTTC. Protein: CASSLLAAYEQFF.

CDR3 in amino acids: CAISEGGLQETQYF. The CDR3 DNA reads as TGTGCCATCAGTGAGGGGGGCCTACAAGAGACCCAGTACTTC. The genes are TRBV10-3 and TRBJ2-5; maybe TRBD1 (6 bases). Germline lookup yields CDR1 ENHRY and CDR2 SYGVKD. V was shortened by 2 bases and J by 2 bases, with 9 bases between the two germline ends. The CDR3 has 14 residues.

This sequence joins TRBV7-9 and TRBJ2-7; the D gene is possibly TRBD1 (8 bases). Germline CDR1 SEHNR, CDR2 FQNEAQ (reference sequence). The CDR3 is 14 residues long. V was shortened by 4 bases and J by 4 bases, with 14 bases between the two germline ends. CDR3 residues: CASSSYRGGYEQYF. CDR3 bases: TGTGCCAGCAGCTCATACAGGGGGGGATACGAGCAGTACTTC. Full variable domain (missing parts from reference TRBV7-9 and TRBJ2-7): DTGVSQNPRHKITKRGQNVTFRCDPISEHNRLYWYRQTLGQGPEFLTYFQNEAQLEKSRLLSDRFSAERPKGSFSTLEIQRTEQGDSAMYLCASSSYRGGYEQYFGPGTRLTVT.

This rearrangement joins TRBV7-6 to TRBJ2-2, with TRBD2 matching over 9 bases. Trimming took 0 bases from V and 7 from J; bases not matched to a gene: 6. CDR1 and CDR2 from the germline V gene are SGHVS and FNYEAQ. The CDR3 length is 16 residues. The CDR3 DNA reads as TGTGCCAGCAGCTTAGCGAGGGTAGCGGGGGACGGGGAGCTGTTTTTT. Protein sequence: CASSLARVAGDGELFF.